The sequence of this T cell receptor (beta chain) was determined in a study of early T cells in non-severe SARS-CoV-2 infection (dated by TCRdb to the early 2020s). Notes on the research overall: Because TCR sequencing was done on bulk RNA from unsorted whole blood, the alpha and beta chains could not be paired.

The CDR3 runs 13 residues from the cysteine to the phenylalanine. This entry keeps only the CDR3 DNA: 39 bases, framed from base 1. Between the V and J ends, shortened by 0 bases and 5 bases respectively, the junction contains 6 bases. Via the germline V gene, CDR1 is SGHRS and CDR2 YFSETQ. Set within a cohort of healthcare workers in London, UK, this nested case-control study involved weekly PCR testing of nasopharyngeal swabs along with blood sampling. Healthcare workers were recruited between 23 and 31 March 2020, during the week of the UK lockdown, and were followed weekly for up to about 15 weeks. Library generation was performed with 5' RACE. For sequencing, a NextSeq 500 was employed. In the TCR library protocol, unique molecular identifiers were attached to individual cDNA molecules to correct for PCR bias and sequencing error. Both TCR alpha and beta chains were sequenced, and tight co-correlation was observed between alpha and beta sequence abundances in each sample. The authors processed their data as follows. Decombinator V4 was used to annotate the V gene, J gene and CDR3 of the TCR sequences. TCRs were defined as expanded if a significant change between any two time points was detected under a Poisson model with p below 0.0001. TCR abundances were normalised to the total number of TCRs sequenced in each sample and reported as counts per million. TRAV1-2 paired with TRAJ12, TRAJ20 or TRAJ33 defined MAIT TCRs, while TRAV10 paired with TRAJ18 defined iNKT TCRs. VDJdb, accessed 1 November 2021, was searched for CMV, EBV and SARS-CoV-2 annotated TCRs, excluding TCRs annotated for multiple antigens. TCRdb reanalyzed the raw reads on its own, using fastp at Q25 for trimming and MiXCR for clone calling, and kept in-frame beta chains. One record per CDR3 amino acid sequence lists the most common genes and DNA. TCRdb's processing, not the authors', yielded these V and J calls. This sample holds 85,000 to 90,000 distinct CDR3 sequences; about 14% were observed only once. Less than 0.6% of the sample rests with the top ten.

The paper as a whole reports these results and caveats: Matching against VDJdb was skewed toward anti-spike CD8 responses, likely underestimated virus-specific expansions, and missed private and CD4 specificities.

This clonotype turned up a few times. Its antigen is currently not known. No much larger clone exists at a distance of one base, and base qualities are not known. In this chain, TRBV5-1 is recombined with TRBJ1-5; no D gene is confidently identified. Sequenced: whole blood. The source of this sequence is an adult who was a healthcare worker with PCR-confirmed SARS-CoV-2 infection or an uninfected control (not recorded which). The CDR3: CASSLGKDQPQHF. The DNA is as follows: TGCGCCAGCAGCTTGGGGAAGGATCAGCCCCAGCATTTT.